The next 5 T cell receptor beta chains were all read from a single sample in a study of glioma-infiltrating T cells. TCR alpha and beta CDR3 regions were amplified from RNA using iRepertoire nested multiplex PCR. One entry per CDR3 protein, called by TCRdb with MiXCR from the multiplex PCR reads. The sample has about 400,000 distinct CDR3 sequences, 41% seen once. Sequencing input: glioma tissue, nonneoplastic brain tissue, or PBMCs (not recorded which). The receptors shown here come from a human donor with low-grade glioma or glioblastoma, undergoing nonglioma brain surgery, or in good health (not recorded which).

The chain combines TRBV28 with TRBJ2-2; TRBD1 agrees at 10 bases. CDR3 size: 18 residues. The junction had 12 bases not matched to a gene; V was cut back by 2 bases and J by 6 bases. Per germline, CDR1 MDHEN and CDR2 SYDVKM. Here the CDR3 DNA reads TGTGCCAGCAGTTTACCGGGGACAGGGGCAATTTCGGCCGGGGAGCTGTTTTTT. Translated, it gives CASSLPGTGAISAGELFF.

This clonotype was recorded at least ten times. The CDR3: CASSSSYLNTEAFF. The CDR3 nucleotides are TGTGCCAGCAGTAGCAGCTACCTGAACACTGAAGCTTTCTTT. The chain uses TRBV6-1 and TRBJ1-1; D gene unclear. The germline CDR1 and CDR2 sequences are MNHNS and SASEGT. The CDR3 extends over 14 amino acids. V was cut by 5 bases and J by 0 bases, with 10 bases left in between.

On this clonotype itself: Possible read error: a much larger clone is one base away. This rearrangement joins TRBV6-2 or TRBV6-3 to TRBJ2-1; 13 positions agree with TRBD2. This CDR3 is built from 17 residues. V trimming: 7 bases; J trimming: 0 bases; junction bases outside the gene matches: 6. CDR1 is MNHEY, CDR2 SVGEGT, per germline. CDR3 in DNA: TGTGCCAGCACGAGACTAGCGGGAGGTTACTCCTACAATGAGCAGTTCTTC. Its translation is CASTRLAGGYSYNEQFF.

The chain employs TRBV20-1 and TRBJ1-1; tentative D call: TRBD1 (5 bases). The ends were cut back, 3 bases at V and 0 bases at J, with 14 bases in the middle. From germline, CDR1 is DFQATT and CDR2 SNEGSKA (reference sequence). The CDR3 runs to 15 residues. The CDR3 DNA is TGCAGTGCTAGTTGGCGCCTACAGGTGAACACTGAAGCTTTCTTT. This sequence encodes CSASWRLQVNTEAFF.

This clonotype was detected only a few times. The chain employs TRBV19 and TRBJ2-3; D is undetermined. The CDR3 contains 16 residues. The germline V gene encodes CDR1 LNHDA and CDR2 SQIVND (reference sequence). V was clipped by 3 bases and J by 1 base, with 14 bases between them. CDR3 nucleotides: TGTGCCAGTAGTATGGCGGAACTACGTCGCACAGATACGCAGTATTTT. It yields the protein CASSMAELRRTDTQYF.